This T cell receptor beta chain derives from a study of T cell responses to AZD1222 COVID-19 vaccine. The wider study: Samples with a second dose at about 4 or about 12 weeks were pooled together. Study outcomes and limitations: Seropositive status at baseline applied to only six AZD1222 recipients. Regions 160-218 and 743-854 held dominance among vaccine-associated CD4 TCRs, which spanned spike.

With regard to this clone: The antigen is unknown.

TCRdb keeps only in-frame clones here, not all; method: immunoSEQ multiplex PCR. The repertoire includes some 140,000 clones, roughly 90% of them detected once, and about 5.9% sits in the top ten. Sequencing was performed on peripheral blood, taken on day 0 of AZD1222 vaccination. This TCR came from an adult in good health.

DNA of the CDR3: TGTGCCAGCAGCTTTATTGTGGGACACCAAACCTTC. Residues: CASSFIVGHQTF. The V call is TRBV7-2, the J call TRBJ1-2; possibly TRBD1 for D (6 bases). The V gene lost 3 bases and the J gene lost 14 bases, with 16 bases spanning the gap. Germline lookup yields CDR1 SGHTA and CDR2 FQGNSA. The CDR3 extends over 12 amino acids.